Below are 23 T cell receptor beta chains sequenced from a single sample in a study of monozygotic twins with cystic fibrosis. Clones were sequenced by immunoSEQ multiplex PCR, and TCRdb holds only the in-frame ones, with some missing. The sample includes 36,000 or so clones, 75% to 95% of them seen just once. Sequencing was performed on blood. Receptors were obtained from a boy between 2 and 10 years old with cystic fibrosis.

The chain recombines TRBV27 with TRBJ2-4; D is undetermined. V gave up 2 bases and J gave up 8 bases, with 10 bases separating them. This CDR3 region has 13 residues. Germline CDR1 is MNHEY and CDR2 is SMNVEV (reference sequence). The CDR3 coding sequence is TGTGCCAGCAGTTTAGGGTTAAGTGACATTCAGTACTTC. Its translation: CASSLGLSDIQYF.

The V call is TRBV5-6, the J call TRBJ1-2, with D uncertain. Per germline, CDR1 SGHDT and CDR2 YYEEEE. The V and J ends lost 7 bases and 4 bases respectively, with 20 bases between them. This CDR3 contains 15 residues. CDR3 in amino acids: CASGPQTSPSYGYTF. CDR3 sequence (DNA): TGTGCCAGCGGCCCACAGACGAGCCCCAGCTATGGCTACACCTTC.

The chain carries TRBV6-5 and TRBJ1-1; D not certain. Germline V gene sequence: CDR1 MNHEY, CDR2 SVGAGI. The ends were cut back, 5 bases at V and 1 base at J, with 14 bases in the middle. The CDR3 has 15 residues. The CDR3 sequence: CASSREIQGNTEAFF. The CDR3, as DNA: TGTGCCAGCAGTCGGGAGATTCAAGGGAACACTGAAGCTTTCTTT.

The chain joins TRBV6-5 to TRBJ1-1; 7 positions match TRBD1. V was clipped by 8 bases and J by 8 bases; unmatched bases: 5. Germline loops: CDR1 MNHEY, CDR2 SVGAGI. The CDR3 sequence is 11 residues long. CDR3 coding DNA: TGTGCCAGCGGGACAGCGTTGGAAGCTTTCTTT. Protein: CASGTALEAFF.

The CDR3: CASTLTTGGNTEAFF. CDR3 in DNA: TGTGCCAGCACCCTAACCACCGGGGGGAACACTGAAGCTTTCTTT. This chain uses TRBV7-9 with TRBJ1-1, with D maybe TRBD1 (5 bases). The CDR3 has 15 amino acids. CDR1 is SEHNR and CDR2 is FQNEAQ in the germline V gene (reference sequence). Trimming removed 7 bases at V and 1 base at J, with 16 bases between.

This rearrangement joins TRBV27 to TRBJ1-1, with 11 bases aligning to TRBD1. The V segment lost 6 bases and the J segment 5 bases; nucleotides outside the gene matches: 2. Germline CDR1 MNHEY, CDR2 SMNVEV (reference sequence). The CDR3 sequence is 13 residues long. The CDR3 region is CASRDRGLTEAFF. Here the CDR3 DNA reads TGTGCCAGCAGGGACAGGGGGCTTACTGAAGCTTTCTTT.

The J gene is TRBJ2-7, the V gene TRBV29-1; 10 bases map to TRBD2. There are 17 residues in the CDR3. Germline V gene sequence: CDR1 SQVTM, CDR2 ANQGSEA. The V segment lost 7 bases and the J segment 4 bases; nucleotides outside the gene matches: 19. CDR3 in DNA: TGCAGCGCCGAGGGCTACTTTTCTAGCGGGGGTACGTACGAGCAGTACTTC. This translates into CSAEGYFSSGGTYEQYF.

The rearrangement joins TRBV29-1 to TRBJ1-2, with D possibly TRBD1 on 6 matching bases. Germline CDR1 reads SQVTM; CDR2 reads ANQGSEA. This CDR3 has 13 residues. Between the trimmed V and J ends, which lost 4 bases and 3 bases, there was a span of 12 bases. The CDR3 protein is CSVVEGGDYGYTF. DNA of the CDR3: TGCAGCGTTGTTGAGGGGGGGGACTATGGCTACACCTTC.

The rearrangement links TRBV6-6 to TRBJ2-7; D is uncertain. Germline-derived CDR1 and CDR2 are MNHNY and SVGAGI (reference sequence). V lost 5 bases, J lost 3 bases, and 14 bases lay in between. The CDR3 is made up of 14 amino acids. CDR3 sequence reads: CASSDGTEFYEQYF. As DNA, the CDR3 is TGTGCCAGCAGTGACGGAACCGAATTCTACGAGCAGTACTTC.

The chain recombines TRBV19 with TRBJ2-1; 7 nucleotides align to TRBD2. The CDR3 is made up of 18 amino acids. V lost 7 bases and J lost 4; bases outside the gene matches: 19. Germline V gene sequence: CDR1 LNHDA, CDR2 SQIVND (reference sequence). The DNA for the CDR3 is TGTGCCAGTACCCTCGGGGCAGCGAGCGGGGCGCTTTACAATGAGCAGTTCTTC. It is translated as CASTLGAASGALYNEQFF. Combining the CDR3 with reference TRBV19 and TRBJ2-1 gives the whole variable domain DGGITQSPKYLFRKEGQNVTLSCEQNLNHDAMYWYRQDPGQGLRLIYYSQIVNDFQKGDIAEGYSVSREKKESFPLTVTSAQKNPTAFYLCASTLGAASGALYNEQFFGPGTRLTVL.

The chain recombines TRBV19 with TRBJ1-2, with TRBD1 as a possible D gene (6 bases). The V gene lost 3 bases and the J gene lost 4 bases, with 9 bases spanning the gap. Looked up from germline, CDR1 is LNHDA and CDR2 is SQIVND (reference sequence). CDR3 length equals 13 residues. CDR3 DNA: TGTGCCAGTAGTATGGCAGGGGCCTATGGCTACACCTTC. Translating it yields CASSMAGAYGYTF.

The chain employs TRBV19 and TRBJ2-5; no reliable D call. The CDR3 runs to 14 residues. V dropped 3 bases and J dropped 5 bases, with 13 bases sitting between them. Germline CDR1 LNHDA, CDR2 SQIVND (reference sequence). The CDR3 bases are TGTGCCAGTAGTATTATGAAGTCCGCGGAGACCCAGTACTTC. This sequence encodes CASSIMKSAETQYF.

This clone appeared a single time. The genes are TRBV19 and TRBJ2-3; TRBD2 agrees at 7 bases. CDR3 size: 16 residues. Trimming cost V 3 bases and J 4 bases; bases outside gene matches: 10. Germline V CDR1 and CDR2: LNHDA, SQIVND (reference sequence). This CDR3 reads CASSIFGGGLSDTQYF. CDR3 sequence (DNA): TGTGCCAGTAGTATTTTTGGCGGGGGTTTATCAGATACGCAGTATTTT.

This clone was recorded once. The chain couples TRBV18 to TRBJ1-2, with D tentatively TRBD1 (5 bases). The CDR3 has 15 residues. V was pared by 0 bases and J by 7 bases, with 15 bases between. Germline lookup yields CDR1 KGHSH and CDR2 LQKENI. The CDR3 DNA is TGTGCCAGCTCACCACCGGGTTCAGGGAATTTTGGCTACACCTTC. Amino acids: CASSPPGSGNFGYTF.

The chain couples TRBV19 to TRBJ1-2; the match to TRBD1 covers 11 bases. The length of the CDR3 is 13 residues. CDR1 LNHDA and CDR2 SQIVND come from the germline V gene (reference sequence). The V and J ends lost 6 bases and 6 bases, in that order; junction bases with no gene match: 3. CDR3 nucleotides: TGTGCCAGTAGCATGGGACAGGGGGATGGCTACACCTTC. As protein: CASSMGQGDGYTF.

The DNA for the CDR3 is TGTGCCAGCAGCCCTCCGGGGTACACTGAAGCTTTCTTT. Translating gives CASSPPGYTEAFF. The V and J genes are TRBV5-5 and TRBJ1-1; no firm D call. This CDR3 contains 13 residues. Per germline, CDR1 SGHKS and CDR2 YYEKEE (reference sequence). Trimming stripped 4 bases from V and 3 bases from J, with 10 bases between.

The rearrangement uses TRBV7-2 and TRBJ1-1, with a weak D call TRBD1 (5 bases). With 1 base removed from V and 4 bases from J, the gap between germline ends came to 13 bases. The CDR3 contains 15 residues. Germline V gene lookup returns CDR1 SGHTA and CDR2 FQGNSA. The CDR3: CASSLEGRWGTEAFF. The CDR3, as DNA: TGTGCCAGCAGCTTAGAGGGGAGATGGGGCACTGAAGCTTTCTTT.

V and J are TRBV18 and TRBJ1-1, with 7 bases identical to TRBD1. The germline gives CDR1 KGHSH, CDR2 LQKENI. CDR3 length: 12 residues. V gave up 6 bases and J gave up 7 bases; unmatched junction bases: 5. In nucleotides, the CDR3 is TGTGCCAGCTCGCAATCAGGGGGTGAAGCTTTCTTT. It translates to CASSQSGGEAFF.

This sequence joins TRBV25-1 and TRBJ1-6; D possibly corresponds to TRBD1 (6 bases). The CDR3 length is 18 residues. Germline V CDR1 and CDR2: MGHDK, SYGVNS. With 2 bases removed from V and 0 bases from J, the gap between germline ends came to 14 bases. This CDR3 reads CASSERRGGSSYNSPLHF. DNA of the CDR3: TGTGCCAGCAGTGAACGGAGAGGGGGGAGCTCCTATAATTCACCCCTCCACTTT.

The rearrangement links TRBV10-3 to TRBJ2-3; D uncertain. V shed 2 bases and J shed 3 bases, with 15 bases lying between them. Germline V CDR1 and CDR2: ENHRY, SYGVKD. The CDR3 consists of 16 residues. In DNA form, the CDR3 reads TGTGCCATCAGTGAGGGGATTAGGGTGGGGACAGATACGCAGTATTTT. This gives the protein CAISEGIRVGTDTQYF.

The chain combines TRBV19 with TRBJ2-3; maybe TRBD1 (5 bases). Trimming left V 4 bases short and J 2 bases short, with 10 bases between. The CDR3 loop spans 14 amino acids. Per germline, CDR1 LNHDA and CDR2 SQIVND (reference sequence). The CDR3 reads CASSRRQLTDTQYF. Here the CDR3 DNA reads TGTGCCAGTAGTAGAAGACAGCTCACAGATACGCAGTATTTT.

The chain combines TRBV18 with TRBJ1-1; possible D gene TRBD1, 5 bases. V lost 3 bases and J 1 base, leaving 9 bases between the germline ends. Germline V CDR1 and CDR2: KGHSH, LQKENI. The CDR3 loop spans 14 amino acids. CDR3 protein: CASSPGGRNTEAFF. The CDR3 DNA is TGTGCCAGCTCACCGGGGGGGAGGAACACTGAAGCTTTCTTT. Supplemented by reference TRBV18 and TRBJ1-1, the full variable domain reads NAGVMQNPRHLVRRRGQEARLRCSPMKGHSHVYWYRQLPEEGLKFMVYLQKENIIDESGMPKERFSAEFPKEGPSILRIQQVVRGDSAAYFCASSPGGRNTEAFFGQGTRLTVV.

The chain combines TRBV6-5 with TRBJ1-1, with TRBD1 matching over 8 bases. Germline trimming cut 1 base from V and 3 bases from J; bases unmatched to any gene: 4. The CDR3 extends over 15 amino acids. Germline assignment: CDR1 MNHEY and CDR2 SVGAGI. CDR3 sequence: CASSYLTGGDTEAFF. CDR3 DNA: TGTGCCAGCAGTTACTTAACAGGGGGTGACACTGAAGCTTTCTTT.